This TCR beta chain was identified during a study of blood T cells in healthy people across ages. Trimming took 4 bases from V and 8 from J, leaving 14 bases between them. Per germline, CDR1 LGHDT and CDR2 YNNKEL (reference sequence). The CDR3 totals 13 residues. General study results and limits: Unsorted PBMCs blocked a conclusive comparison of naive and antigen-experienced cells.

To note about this clonotype: Its specificity is not known.

Combining a sample-barcoded 5' primer with a J-beta primer mix, a second PCR ran for about 7 to 12 cycles. TCRdb analysed the 5' RACE reads with MiXCR anew, one entry per CDR3 protein. The sample holds 1.5 million to 2 million distinct CDR3 sequences, roughly 27% seen once. The rearrangement joins TRBV3-1 to TRBJ1-2; D is unclear. Sequenced: blood. This clonotype was sampled from a woman aged 25 to 45 in good health. Written as DNA, the CDR3 is TGTGCCAGCAGCCCGGGTATCCGGGAAGGCTACACCTTC. Its translation is CASSPGIREGYTF.